This TCR beta chain emerged from a study of cytomegalovirus exposure and HLA in healthy donors. CDR3 size: 13 residues. V was pared by 6 bases and J by 3 bases, with 6 bases between. Per germline, CDR1 MNHEY and CDR2 SMNVEV (reference sequence). PCR amplification relied on 60 Vbeta primers (plus 13 Jbeta primers). Assay used: immunoSEQ multiplex PCR; TCRdb lists only in-frame clones, some missing. Of 90,000 to 120,000 clones detected, over 75% appear once; the ten largest clones hold 2% to 2.5%. This rearrangement joins TRBV27 to TRBJ2-6; D is uncertain. Sequencing used PBMCs. This TCR was sampled from a man aged 25 to 45 in good health and CMV-seronegative. The CDR3 coding sequence is TGTGCCAGCAGGCGCGGTGGGGCCAACGTCCTGACTTTC. This codes for CASRRGGANVLTF. The complete variable domain, with remaining parts taken from reference TRBV27 and TRBJ2-6, reads EAQVTQNPRYLITVTGKKLTVTCSQNMNHEYMSWYRQDPGLGLRQIYYSMNVEVTDKGDVPEGYKVSRKEKRNFPLILESPSPNQTSLYFCASRRGGANVLTFGAGSRLTVL.